This TCR beta chain was recorded in a study of identical twins. TCRdb called the 5' RACE reads again in MiXCR, with one record for every CDR3 protein. Of approximately 190,000 distinct CDR3 sequences detected, approximately 16% appear once; the ten largest clones hold 40%. These sequences were also reported in another study, on T cells expressing NK-cell markers.

This clonotype was sampled from a woman younger than 30 in good health. Specimen: CD8+ T cells sorted from blood.

The CDR3 DNA reads as TGTGCCTGGAGTTCTGGAAGGCTCGAGCAGTACTTC. This gives the protein CAWSSGRLEQYF. The V call is TRBV30, the J call TRBJ2-7; D is uncertain. Germline-derived CDR1 and CDR2 are GTSNPN and SVGIG (reference sequence). There are 12 residues in the CDR3. Deletions cut 2 bases from V and 6 bases from J, with 11 bases between.